Following are 14 T cell receptor beta chains from one sample sequenced in a study of T-cell reconstitution after alpha-beta-depleted transplantation in children. Preparation of the TCRbeta library used unique molecular identifiers. One entry per CDR3 protein results from TCRdb running MiXCR on the PCR reads. The data contain approximately 170,000 distinct CDR3 sequences, around 10% of them singletons. Sequenced here: PBMCs, sampled before TCRalphabeta/CD19-depleted stem cell transplant. The source is a boy aged 2-15 years with acute myeloid leukemia, due to receive a stem cell transplant.

This clonotype was counted ten times or more. The CDR3 nucleotides are TGCAGCGTTCGCAGGACTAGCGGGAAACTCCGTGAGCAGTACTTC. As protein: CSVRRTSGKLREQYF. The rearrangement links TRBV29-1 to TRBJ2-7, with TRBD2 matching over 12 bases. The CDR3 length is 15 residues. The V and J ends lost 5 bases and 7 bases, in that order; junction bases with no gene match: 12. The germline CDR1 and CDR2 sequences are SQVTM and ANQGSEA.

In its sample, this clonotype was seen many times. This rearrangement joins TRBV7-3 to TRBJ2-3; TRBD2 might be the D (6 bases). V was pared by 4 bases and J by 1 base, with 9 bases between. From germline, CDR1 is SGHTA and CDR2 FQGTGA. The CDR3 consists of 14 residues. Here the CDR3 DNA reads TGTGCCAGCAGCTGGGGCGGGGGCACAGATACGCAGTATTTT. Protein product: CASSWGGGTDTQYF. Full variable domain (remainder filled in from reference TRBV7-3 and TRBJ2-3): GAGVSQTPSNKVTEKGKYVELRCDPISGHTALYWYRQSLGQGPEFLIYFQGTGAADDSGLPNDRFFAVRPEGSVSTLKIQRTERGDSAVYLCASSWGGGTDTQYFGPGTRLTVL.

The table lists this clonotype with many counts. The chain couples TRBV2 to TRBJ2-5; 7 bases align to TRBD1. The V gene's germline CDR1 is SNHLY and CDR2 FYNNEI. This CDR3 contains 13 residues. The junction had 3 bases not matched to a gene; V was cut back by 6 bases and J by 2 bases. The CDR3 region is CASSDRVQETQYF. The CDR3 DNA is TGTGCCAGCAGCGACAGGGTACAAGAGACCCAGTACTTC. The whole variable domain, remainder taken from reference TRBV2 and TRBJ2-5, is EPEVTQTPSHQVTQMGQEVILRCVPISNHLYFYWYRQILGQKVEFLVSFYNNEISEKSEIFDDQFSVERPDGSNFTLKIRSTKLEDSAMYFCASSDRVQETQYFGPGTRLLVL.

This clonotype occurred many times. V usage is TRBV7-2 and J usage is TRBJ2-5; D is perhaps TRBD1 (5 bases). The CDR3 is 14 residues long. From germline, CDR1 is SGHTA and CDR2 FQGNSA. V was trimmed by 1 base and J by 4 bases, leaving 10 bases between them. CDR3 sequence (DNA): TGTGCCAGCAGCTTAGGGGCAGGGCCAGAGACCCAGTACTTC. Residues: CASSLGAGPETQYF.

V usage is TRBV12-3 or TRBV12-4 and J usage is TRBJ1-5; 7 bases agree with TRBD1. The junction had 4 bases not matched to a gene; V was cut back by 0 bases and J by 5 bases. This CDR3 region has 15 residues. In DNA, the CDR3 is TGTGCCAGCAGTTTAGCCGGGGGACAGCATCAGCCCCAGCATTTT. Translating gives CASSLAGGQHQPQHF.

This sequence joins TRBV28 and TRBJ2-7, with 14 bases identical to TRBD2. V dropped 8 bases and J dropped 6; count of bases not matched to a gene: 12. The CDR3 covers 16 residues. Germline-derived CDR1 and CDR2 are MDHEN and SYDVKM. In nucleotides, the CDR3 is TGTGCCAGCCGTAGGAGGACTAGCGGGAGGTCTCTCGAGCAGTACTTC. This sequence encodes CASRRRTSGRSLEQYF.

The sample holds many counts of this clonotype. V gene TRBV7-9 combines with J gene TRBJ1-4; no reliable D call. From germline, CDR1 is SEHNR and CDR2 FQNEAQ (reference sequence). The CDR3 totals 14 residues. The germline V and J ends were trimmed by 6 bases and 6 bases, with 14 bases remaining between them. This CDR3 is CASSNVATYEKLFF. The CDR3 DNA sequence: TGTGCCAGCAGTAATGTGGCTACGTATGAAAAACTGTTTTTT.

The genes are TRBV6-1 and TRBJ2-3; 10 bases map to TRBD1. The germline gives CDR1 MNHNS, CDR2 SASEGT. The CDR3 consists of 13 residues. The trim removed 10 bases at V and 7 bases at J, leaving 8 bases unmatched. This CDR3 reads CATPGQGIYTQYF. In DNA, the CDR3 is TGTGCCACCCCGGGACAGGGGATATATACGCAGTATTTT.

This clonotype was seen ten or more times. The chain employs TRBV5-5 and TRBJ2-2; no definite D call. Trimming cost V 4 bases and J 1 base, with 14 bases left between them. Germline V gene lookup returns CDR1 SGHKS and CDR2 YYEKEE (reference sequence). This CDR3 contains 16 residues. This CDR3 reads CASSLTLDLNTGELFF. CDR3 sequence (DNA): TGTGCCAGCAGCCTGACTTTGGATCTGAACACCGGGGAGCTGTTTTTT.

This clonotype was seen at least ten times. The rearrangement uses TRBV20-1 and TRBJ2-7; D may be TRBD1 (6 bases). From germline, CDR1 is DFQATT and CDR2 SNEGSKA (reference sequence). V gave up 5 bases and J gave up 4 bases, with 15 bases separating them. This CDR3 is 13 amino acids long. The CDR3 sequence: CSALGGQSYEQYF. The CDR3 bases are TGCAGTGCTCTTGGCGGACAGAGTTACGAGCAGTACTTC.

In this sample, this clonotype turned up many times. The V and J genes are TRBV5-5 and TRBJ2-7; the D call may be TRBD1 or TRBD2 (5 bases each). Trimming removed 3 bases at V and 12 bases at J, with 22 bases between. The CDR3 sequence is 14 residues long. Looked up from germline, CDR1 is SGHKS and CDR2 is YYEKEE (reference sequence). The CDR3 loop is CASSSPDRDYTMYV. The CDR3 bases are TGTGCCAGCAGCTCGCCTGACAGAGACTACACTATGTACGTC.

On this clonotype: A much larger clone differs from this one at a single base, so this may be a read error. The chain is built from TRBV20-1 and TRBJ2-2; weak D call: TRBD2 (5 bases). The CDR3 is 12 residues long. Germline assignment: CDR1 DFQATT and CDR2 SNEGSKA (reference sequence). With 7 bases removed from V and 2 bases from J, the gap between germline ends came to 8 bases. The CDR3 loop is CSGTSNTGELFF. Written as DNA, the CDR3 is TGCAGTGGTACTAGTAACACCGGGGAGCTGTTTTTT.

This clonotype was counted many times. This rearrangement joins TRBV6-2 or TRBV6-3 to TRBJ2-7; unclear D gene. Germline assignment: CDR1 MNHEY and CDR2 SVGEGT. V shed 0 bases and J shed 5 bases, with 17 bases lying between them. This CDR3 contains 16 residues. In nucleotides, the CDR3 is TGTGCCAGCAGTTACTCTGGCCTAGTGAATGTCAACGAGCAGTACTTC. It specifies CASSYSGLVNVNEQYF.

This clonotype was recorded many times. CDR3 loop: CASSLEDTRSPLHF. CDR3 nucleotides: TGCGCCAGCAGCTTAGAAGATACGAGGTCACCCCTCCACTTT. The J gene is TRBJ1-6, the V gene TRBV5-1; D remains unclear. V was clipped by 2 bases and J by 10 bases, with 13 bases between them. Germline assignment: CDR1 SGHRS and CDR2 YFSETQ. The CDR3 extends over 14 amino acids.